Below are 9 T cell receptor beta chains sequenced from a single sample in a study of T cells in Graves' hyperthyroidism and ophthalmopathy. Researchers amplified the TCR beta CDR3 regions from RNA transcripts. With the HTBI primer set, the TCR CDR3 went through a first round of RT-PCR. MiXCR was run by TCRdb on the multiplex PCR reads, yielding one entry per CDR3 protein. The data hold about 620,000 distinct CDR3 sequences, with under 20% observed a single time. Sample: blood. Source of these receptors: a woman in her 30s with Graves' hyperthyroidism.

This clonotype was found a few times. The DNA for the CDR3 is TGTGCCAGCTCACCATTCATAGGACAGGGTATAATCGGAGCTTTCTTT. Its translation: CASSPFIGQGIIGAFF. The chain joins TRBV18 to TRBJ1-1, with TRBD1 matching 8 bases. With 2 bases clipped from V and 10 bases from J, the junction kept 15 bases outside the gene matches. CDR3 length: 16 residues. Germline CDR1 and CDR2: KGHSH and LQKENI.

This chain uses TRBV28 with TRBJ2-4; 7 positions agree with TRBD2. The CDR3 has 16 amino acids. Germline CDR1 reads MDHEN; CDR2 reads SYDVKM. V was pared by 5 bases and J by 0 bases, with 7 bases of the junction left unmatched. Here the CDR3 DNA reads TGTGCCAGCAGTCCTCTACTAGCGTTAGCCAAAAACATTCAGTACTTC. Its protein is CASSPLLALAKNIQYF.

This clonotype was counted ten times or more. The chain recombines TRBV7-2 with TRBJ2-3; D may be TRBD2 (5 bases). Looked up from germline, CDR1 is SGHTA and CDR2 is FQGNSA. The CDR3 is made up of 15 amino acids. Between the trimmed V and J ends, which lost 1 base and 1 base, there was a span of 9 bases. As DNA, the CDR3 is TGTGCCAGCAGCTTAGACTCGCGGGGCACAGATACGCAGTATTTT. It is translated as CASSLDSRGTDTQYF.

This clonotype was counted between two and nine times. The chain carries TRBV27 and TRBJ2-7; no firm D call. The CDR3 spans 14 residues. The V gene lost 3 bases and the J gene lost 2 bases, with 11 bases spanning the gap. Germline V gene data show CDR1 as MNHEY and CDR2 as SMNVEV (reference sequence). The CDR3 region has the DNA TGTGCCAGCAGTTTTAAGGATGGGACCTACGAGCAGTACTTC. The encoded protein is CASSFKDGTYEQYF.

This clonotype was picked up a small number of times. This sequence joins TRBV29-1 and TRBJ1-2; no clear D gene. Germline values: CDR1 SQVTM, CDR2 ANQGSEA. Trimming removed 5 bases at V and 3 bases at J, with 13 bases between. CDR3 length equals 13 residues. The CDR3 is CSVPSGRDYGYTF. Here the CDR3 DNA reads TGCAGCGTTCCCTCCGGTAGGGACTATGGCTACACCTTC.

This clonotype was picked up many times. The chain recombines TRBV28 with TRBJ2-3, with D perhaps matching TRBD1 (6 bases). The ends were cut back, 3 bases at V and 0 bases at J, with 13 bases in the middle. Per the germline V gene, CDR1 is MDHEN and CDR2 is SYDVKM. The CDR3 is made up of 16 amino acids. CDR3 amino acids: CASSFNRDPSTDTQYF. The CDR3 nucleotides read TGTGCCAGCAGTTTCAACAGGGACCCTAGCACAGATACGCAGTATTTT.

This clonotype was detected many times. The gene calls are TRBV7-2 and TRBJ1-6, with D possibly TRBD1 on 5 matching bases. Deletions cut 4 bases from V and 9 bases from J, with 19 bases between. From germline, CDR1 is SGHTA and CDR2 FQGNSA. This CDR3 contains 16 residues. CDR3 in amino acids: CASSSSPQGIGSPLHF. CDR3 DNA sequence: TGTGCCAGCAGCTCCTCGCCCCAGGGTATTGGTTCACCCCTCCACTTT.

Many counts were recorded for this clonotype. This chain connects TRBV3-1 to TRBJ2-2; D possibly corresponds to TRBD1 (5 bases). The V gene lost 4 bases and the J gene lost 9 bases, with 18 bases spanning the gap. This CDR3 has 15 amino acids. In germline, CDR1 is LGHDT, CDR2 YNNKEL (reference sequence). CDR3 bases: TGTGCCAGCAGCCGCCGACAGCTAGGAAACCGGGAGCTGTTTTTT. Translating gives CASSRRQLGNRELFF. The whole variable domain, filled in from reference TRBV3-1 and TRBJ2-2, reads DTAVSQTPKYLVTQMGNDKSIKCEQNLGHDTMYWYKQDSKKFLKIMFSYNNKELIINETVPNRFSPKSPDKAHLNLHINSLELGDSAVYFCASSRRQLGNRELFFGEGSRLTVL.

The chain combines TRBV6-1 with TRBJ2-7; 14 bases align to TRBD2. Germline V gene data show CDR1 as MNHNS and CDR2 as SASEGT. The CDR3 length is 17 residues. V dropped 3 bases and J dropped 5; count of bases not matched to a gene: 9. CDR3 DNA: TGTGCCAGCAGTGAGGGGACTAGCGGGAGCTCGAGGCACGAGCAGTACTTC. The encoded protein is CASSEGTSGSSRHEQYF.